This passage covers 20 T cell receptor beta chains from one sample sequenced in a study of OX40 agonist ivuxolimab in advanced cancers. The library was obtained by the immunoSEQ multiplex PCR assay. TCRdb carries this immuneACCESS record with in-frame sequences only. Its versions omit some clonotypes, under half of them owing to an unresolved V gene in the studies checked, with the rest unexplained. This sample is represented by 60,000 to 80,000 clones; about nine tenths of them were singletons. The ten largest make up roughly 8.2% of the sample. The sequencing used CD4+ or CD8+ T cells sorted from blood, collected in a trial of the OX40 agonist ivuxolimab. All receptors come from an adult with an advanced solid tumor such as melanoma, head and neck, liver or kidney cancer.

V and J are TRBV28 and TRBJ1-2, with 12 bases that match TRBD1. After removal of 8 bases from V and 8 bases from J, the junction contained 9 bases not matched to a gene. Germline V gene sequence: CDR1 MDHEN, CDR2 SYDVKM. This CDR3 is 14 amino acids long. Here the CDR3 reads CASFPGQGASGYTF. The CDR3 bases are TGTGCCAGCTTTCCGGGACAGGGGGCGTCCGGCTACACCTTC.

In this sample, this clone turned up a few times. This chain connects TRBV6-4 to TRBJ1-2; D is uncertain. This CDR3 spans 14 amino acids. V was trimmed by 6 bases and J by 4 bases, leaving 15 bases between them. The germline gives CDR1 MRHNA, CDR2 SNTAGT. CDR3 residues: CASSNRTAGYGYTF. The CDR3 DNA reads TGTGCCAGCAGCAATAGAACTGCAGGCTATGGCTACACCTTC.

The chain uses TRBV6-6 and TRBJ1-6; D is possibly TRBD1 (6 bases). Germline V gives CDR1 MNHNY, CDR2 SVGAGI (reference sequence). This CDR3 region has 15 residues. The V gene lost 6 bases and the J gene lost 9 bases, with 18 bases spanning the gap. This CDR3 is CASRLTRTAISPLHF. CDR3 DNA: TGTGCCAGCAGACTTACCCGGACAGCCATTTCACCCCTCCACTTT.

This sequence joins TRBV5-1 and TRBJ1-4, with TRBD1 matching 9 bases. The CDR3 totals 14 residues. Trimming cost V 4 bases and J 8 bases; bases outside gene matches: 6. Germline assignment: CDR1 SGHRS and CDR2 YFSETQ. For the CDR3, the DNA is TGCGCCAGCAGCGGTCGGACAGGGGAGGAAAAACTGTTTTTT. Its translation: CASSGRTGEEKLFF. Together with reference TRBV5-1 and TRBJ1-4, the CDR3 gives the full variable domain: KAGVTQTPRYLIKTRGQQVTLSCSPISGHRSVSWYQQTPGQGLQFLFEYFSETQRNKGNFPGRFSGRQFSNSRSEMNVSTLELGDSALYLCASSGRTGEEKLFFGSGTQLSVL.

V is TRBV7-2 and J is TRBJ2-2, with TRBD2 matching 13 bases. Germline assignment: CDR1 SGHTA and CDR2 FQGNSA. J lost 0 bases, V lost 6 bases, and 4 bases had no gene match. CDR3 size: 17 residues. The CDR3 reads CASRPGLAGANTGELFF. The CDR3 DNA follows: TGTGCCAGCAGACCCGGACTAGCGGGGGCGAACACCGGGGAGCTGTTTTTT. The full variable domain, in which reference TRBV7-2 and TRBJ2-2 provide the parts outside the CDR3, is GAGVSQSPSNKVTEKGKDVELRCDPISGHTALYWYRQSLGQGLEFLIYFQGNSAPDKSGLPSDRFSAERTGGSVSTLTIQRTQQEDSAVYLCASRPGLAGANTGELFFGEGSRLTVL.

The V and J genes are TRBV5-8 and TRBJ1-5; 7 positions agree with TRBD1. The CDR3 consists of 14 residues. V was clipped by 4 bases and J by 1 base; unmatched bases: 2. Looked up from germline, CDR1 is SGHTS and CDR2 is YDEGEE. This CDR3 reads CASSPGQSNQPQHF. For the CDR3, the DNA is TGTGCCAGCAGCCCGGGACAGAGCAATCAGCCCCAGCATTTT.

This chain connects TRBV7-7 to TRBJ2-2, with TRBD2 matching over 11 bases. CDR1 is SSHAT and CDR2 is FNYEAQ in the germline V gene (reference sequence). The CDR3 runs 15 residues. J gave up 2 bases and V 6 bases, and 2 bases lay outside the gene matches. The CDR3 DNA reads TGTGCCAGCAGTACTAGCGGGGGAAACACCGGGGAGCTGTTTTTT. This encodes CASSTSGGNTGELFF.

This chain joins TRBV28 and TRBJ1-5, with a tentative D call TRBD1 (6 bases). Trimming cost V 2 bases and J 2 bases, with 16 bases left between them. Germline CDR1 MDHEN, CDR2 SYDVKM. The CDR3 is 17 residues long. This CDR3 reads CASSLGAQGMRNQPQHF. The CDR3 nucleotides read TGTGCCAGCAGTTTAGGGGCACAGGGAATGCGCAATCAGCCCCAGCATTTT.

In its sample, this clone was seen once. V usage is TRBV4-1 and J usage is TRBJ2-7; 9 nucleotides agree with TRBD1. Germline V gene sequence: CDR1 MGHRA, CDR2 YSYEKL. With 8 bases clipped from V and 6 bases from J, the junction kept 8 bases outside the gene matches. The CDR3 runs to 13 residues. The CDR3 region is CASSWGQGTEQYF. The CDR3 DNA reads TGCGCCAGCTCCTGGGGACAGGGTACCGAGCAGTACTTC.

The V call is TRBV28, the J call TRBJ1-2; D unclear. With 4 bases removed from V and 4 bases from J, the gap between germline ends came to 13 bases. The CDR3 runs 14 residues. The germline gives CDR1 MDHEN, CDR2 SYDVKM. The CDR3 nucleotides read TGTGCCAGCAGTTCCGCGACGGCTGTCTATGGCTACACCTTC. As protein: CASSSATAVYGYTF.

The rearrangement links TRBV4-2 to TRBJ2-5; unclear D gene. Germline-derived CDR1 and CDR2 are LGHNA and YNFKEQ. The CDR3 loop spans 13 amino acids. The V end was cut by 0 bases, the J end by 1 base, with 3 bases between. CDR3: CASSQESQETQYF. CDR3 DNA: TGTGCCAGCAGCCAAGAAAGCCAAGAGACCCAGTACTTC.

The CDR3, as DNA: TGTGCCAGCAGCGGACAGGGTGGGTCACCCCTCCACTTT. Translating gives CASSGQGGSPLHF. The genes are TRBV7-2 and TRBJ1-6; 8 positions agree with TRBD1. The V segment lost 5 bases and the J segment 10 bases; nucleotides outside the gene matches: 4. The CDR3 totals 13 residues. Germline values: CDR1 SGHTA, CDR2 FQGNSA.

The chain is built from TRBV9 and TRBJ1-6; a weak D match, TRBD1 (5 bases). Germline lookup yields CDR1 SGDLS and CDR2 YYNGEE. CDR3 size: 15 residues. V lost 3 bases to trimming and J lost 6 bases, with 13 bases between them. CDR3 DNA sequence: TGTGCCAGCAGCGCCACCCAGGGATTTAATTCACCCCTCCACTTT. It specifies CASSATQGFNSPLHF. Full variable domain (remainder filled in from reference TRBV9 and TRBJ1-6): DSGVTQTPKHLITATGQRVTLRCSPRSGDLSVYWYQQSLDQGLQFLIQYYNGEERAKGNILERFSAQQFPDLHSELNLSSLELGDSALYFCASSATQGFNSPLHFGNGTRLTVT.

The chain uses TRBV19 and TRBJ2-5; 9 bases line up with TRBD1. The CDR3 length is 15 residues. CDR1 and CDR2 from the germline V gene are LNHDA and SQIVND (reference sequence). V shed 3 bases and J 3 bases; nucleotides not matched to a gene: 5. The CDR3 loop reads CASSMGRTGEETQYF. CDR3 bases: TGTGCCAGTAGTATGGGAAGGACAGGGGAAGAGACCCAGTACTTC. Using reference TRBV19 and TRBJ2-5 for the parts outside the CDR3, the full variable domain is DGGITQSPKYLFRKEGQNVTLSCEQNLNHDAMYWYRQDPGQGLRLIYYSQIVNDFQKGDIAEGYSVSREKKESFPLTVTSAQKNPTAFYLCASSMGRTGEETQYFGPGTRLLVL.

The chain combines TRBV6-5 with TRBJ1-1; no clear D gene. The germline gives CDR1 MNHEY, CDR2 SVGAGI. CDR3 length: 14 amino acids. Trimming cost V 0 bases and J 1 base, with 6 bases left between them. The CDR3 DNA sequence: TGTGCCAGCAGTTACTCCCACCAGAACACTGAAGCTTTCTTT. This gives the protein CASSYSHQNTEAFF.

This clone occurred once. The CDR3 reads CASSAGTGETQYF. The CDR3, as DNA: TGTGCCAGCAGCGCTGGGACAGGGGAGACCCAGTACTTC. The J gene is TRBJ2-5, the V gene TRBV9, with TRBD1 matching over 9 bases. Germline CDR1 and CDR2: SGDLS and YYNGEE. The junction had 2 bases not matched to a gene; V was cut back by 3 bases and J by 5 bases. The CDR3 sequence is 13 residues long.

The rearrangement uses TRBV11-2 and TRBJ2-2, with D unclear. V was pared by 1 base and J by 6 bases, with 6 bases between. CDR1 SGHAT and CDR2 FQNNGV come from the germline V gene. The CDR3 spans 13 residues. The CDR3 DNA follows: TGTGCCAGCAGCTTAGGGTTAGCCGGGGAGCTGTTTTTT. It encodes CASSLGLAGELFF.

The chain combines TRBV5-8 with TRBJ2-3, with 11 positions matching TRBD1. V was clipped by 3 bases and J by 4 bases; unmatched bases: 7. CDR1 and CDR2 from the germline V gene are SGHTS and YDEGEE. The CDR3 spans 16 residues. As DNA, the CDR3 is TGTGCCAGCAGCTGGACAGGGGGCGAGGGTTCAGATACGCAGTATTTT. Its translation: CASSWTGGEGSDTQYF.

V is TRBV5-4 and J is TRBJ1-1; D ambiguous. Germline CDR1 reads SGHNT; CDR2 reads YYREEE (reference sequence). CDR3 length: 15 residues. V lost 0 bases and J lost 0, with 9 bases in between. CDR3 sequence: CASSLDPRMNTEAFF. The CDR3 DNA is TGTGCCAGCAGCTTGGATCCCCGGATGAACACTGAAGCTTTCTTT.

This clone was counted a single time. In nucleotides, the CDR3 is TGTGCCAGCAGCTTCACGGAGGGTCGCTATGGCTACACCTTC. It yields the protein CASSFTEGRYGYTF. The chain couples TRBV11-3 to TRBJ1-2; D call uncertain. This CDR3 is built from 14 residues. Trimming shortened V by 3 bases and J by 4 bases, and 12 bases separated the two germline ends. Germline CDR1 and CDR2: SGHNT and YENEEA.